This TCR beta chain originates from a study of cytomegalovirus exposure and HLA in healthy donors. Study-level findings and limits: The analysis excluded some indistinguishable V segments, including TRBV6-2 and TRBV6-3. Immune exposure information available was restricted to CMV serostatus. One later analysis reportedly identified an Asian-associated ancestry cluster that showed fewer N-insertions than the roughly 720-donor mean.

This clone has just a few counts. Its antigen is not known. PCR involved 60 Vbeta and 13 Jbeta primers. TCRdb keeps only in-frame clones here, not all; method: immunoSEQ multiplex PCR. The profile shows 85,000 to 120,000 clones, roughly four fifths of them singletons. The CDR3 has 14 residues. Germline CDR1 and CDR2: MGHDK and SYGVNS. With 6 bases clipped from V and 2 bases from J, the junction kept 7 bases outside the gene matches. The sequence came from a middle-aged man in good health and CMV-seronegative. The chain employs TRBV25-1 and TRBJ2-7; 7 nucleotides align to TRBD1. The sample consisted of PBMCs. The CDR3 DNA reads TGTGCCAGCAGACCACAGGGGCGGGCCTACGAGCAGTACTTC. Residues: CASRPQGRAYEQYF.